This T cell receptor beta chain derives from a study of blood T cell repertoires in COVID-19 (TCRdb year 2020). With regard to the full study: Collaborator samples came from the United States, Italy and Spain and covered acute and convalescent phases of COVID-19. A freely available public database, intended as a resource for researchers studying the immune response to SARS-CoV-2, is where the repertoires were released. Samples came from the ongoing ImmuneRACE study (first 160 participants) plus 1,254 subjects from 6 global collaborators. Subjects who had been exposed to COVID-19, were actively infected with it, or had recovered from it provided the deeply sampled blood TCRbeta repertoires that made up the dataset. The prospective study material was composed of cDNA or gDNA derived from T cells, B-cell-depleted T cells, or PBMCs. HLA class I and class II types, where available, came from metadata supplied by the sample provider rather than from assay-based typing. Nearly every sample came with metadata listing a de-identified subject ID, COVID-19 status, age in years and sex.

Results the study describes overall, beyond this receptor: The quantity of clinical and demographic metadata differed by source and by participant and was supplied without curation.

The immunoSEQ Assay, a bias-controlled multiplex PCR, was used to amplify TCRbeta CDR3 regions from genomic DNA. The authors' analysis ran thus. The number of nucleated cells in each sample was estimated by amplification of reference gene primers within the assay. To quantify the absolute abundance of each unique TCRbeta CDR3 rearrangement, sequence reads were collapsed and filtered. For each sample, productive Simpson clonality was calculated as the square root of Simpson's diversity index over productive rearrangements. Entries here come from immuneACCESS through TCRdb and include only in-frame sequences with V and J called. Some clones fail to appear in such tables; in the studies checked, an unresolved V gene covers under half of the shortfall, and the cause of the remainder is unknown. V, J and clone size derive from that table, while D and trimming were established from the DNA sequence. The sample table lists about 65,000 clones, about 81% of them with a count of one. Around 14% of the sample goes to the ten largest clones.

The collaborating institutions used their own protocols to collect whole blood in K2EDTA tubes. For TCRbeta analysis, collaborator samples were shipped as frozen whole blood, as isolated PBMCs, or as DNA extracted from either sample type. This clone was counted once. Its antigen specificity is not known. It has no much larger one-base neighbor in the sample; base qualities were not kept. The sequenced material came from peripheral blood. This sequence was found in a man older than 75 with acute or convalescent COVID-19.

The base sequence is TGTGCCAGCAGCTCCTTGACAGGGGATAGCAATCAGCCCCAGCATTTT. Its protein reads: CASSSLTGDSNQPQHF. Recombination joined TRBV5-6 with TRBJ1-5, with 8 bases aligning to TRBD1. The CDR3, from cysteine to phenylalanine, totals 16 residues. The DNA shown is the 48-base CDR3, in frame from base 1. From a lookup of the germline V gene, CDR1 and CDR2 are SGHDT and YYEEEE. At the junction V is shortened by 3 bases and J by 0 bases; bases outside the gene matches: 5.